Here is one T cell receptor beta chain with its context. The antigen is not known. The sample belongs to a study of post-analysis software for immune sequencing data. Notes on the study in general: Five TRBV segments were significantly more frequent in patients than in controls. TRBV5-6, TRBV5-1 and TRBV20-1 were among these segments.

The J segment lost 2 bases and the V segment lost 5 bases, leaving 6 bases of the junction unmatched. This CDR3 has 16 residues. CDR1 is MNHNS and CDR2 is SASEGT in the germline V gene. The TCR beta cDNA libraries carried unique molecular identifiers. TCRdb recomputed calls from the PCR reads with MiXCR, one row per CDR3 protein. The table includes approximately 770,000 distinct CDR3 sequences, about half detected once. The TCR comes from a girl under 18 with multiple sclerosis. The chain uses TRBV6-1 and TRBJ2-7, with 13 positions matching TRBD2. Sequencing used blood. The CDR3 DNA follows: TGTGCCAGCAGTAGGTCGGGGACTAGCGGGACCTACGAGCAGTACTTC. The encoded protein is CASSRSGTSGTYEQYF.